A single T cell receptor beta chain is shown here with its context. Antigen: not known. The data are from a study of cytomegalovirus exposure and HLA in healthy donors. Findings of the study overall: Association of approximately 16,000 TCR beta sequences with HLA alleles was found at 0.05 false discovery rate in a later analysis.

60 Vbeta and 13 Jbeta primers were used in PCR. The method was immunoSEQ multiplex PCR; TCRdb's version includes in-frame clones alone and lacks a portion of them. The sample lists about 170,000 clones; roughly 85% were seen once. This CDR3 has 16 residues. V gave up 3 bases and J gave up 5 bases; unmatched junction bases: 9. Germline CDR1 SGDLS, CDR2 YYNGEE. Input material: PBMCs. The V call is TRBV9, the J call TRBJ1-4; 8 bases are a match to TRBD1. The TCR originated in a woman aged 45-60 years in good health and CMV-seropositive. The CDR3 DNA is TGTGCCAGCAGCGATCCCGGACAGGGTACAAATGAAAAACTGTTTTTT. Protein: CASSDPGQGTNEKLFF.